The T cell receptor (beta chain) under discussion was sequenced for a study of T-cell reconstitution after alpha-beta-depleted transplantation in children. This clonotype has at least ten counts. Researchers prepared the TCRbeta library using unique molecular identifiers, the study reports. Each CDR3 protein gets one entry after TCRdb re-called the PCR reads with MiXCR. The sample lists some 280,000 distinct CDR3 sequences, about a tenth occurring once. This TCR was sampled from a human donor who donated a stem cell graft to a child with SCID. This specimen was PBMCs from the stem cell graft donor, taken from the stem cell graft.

The CDR3 loop is CSVIPWGTEAFF. The CDR3 nucleotides are TGCAGCGTTATCCCCTGGGGCACTGAAGCTTTCTTT. V usage is TRBV29-1 and J usage is TRBJ1-1; D uncertain. The length of the CDR3 is 12 residues. The V gene lost 5 bases and the J gene lost 4 bases, with 11 bases spanning the gap. Germline V gene sequence: CDR1 SQVTM, CDR2 ANQGSEA. Full variable domain (rest looked up from reference TRBV29-1 and TRBJ1-1): SAVISQKPSRDICQRGTSLTIQCQVDSQVTMMFWYRQQPGQSLTLIATANQGSEATYESGFVIDKFPISRPNLTFSTLTVSNMSPEDSSIYLCSVIPWGTEAFFGQGTRLTVV.